This T cell receptor beta chain was sequenced during a study of OX40 agonist ivuxolimab in advanced cancers. Regarding the study in general: Ivuxolimab was a fully human IgG2 agonistic monoclonal antibody targeting the costimulatory receptor OX40 (CD134). The dose-escalation cohort was roughly 87% male with a mean age of approximately 60 years, ranging from roughly 23 to 80. The purpose of peripheral TCRbeta sequencing was to test whether ivuxolimab changed TCR sequence diversity and led to clonal T-cell expansion. The paper describes the monotherapy dose-escalation part (N of about 57 patients) of the phase I trial of ivuxolimab. Intravenous ivuxolimab was administered to patients every 2 weeks at six dose levels: 0.01, 0.1, 0.3, 1.5, 3 and 10 mg/kg. Partial responses were achieved by three dose-escalation patients, of whom one had hepatocellular carcinoma and two had cutaneous melanoma. Of the roughly 54 patients in dose escalation, about 20 had hepatocellular carcinoma, about 15 had melanoma, 9 had renal cell carcinoma and 9 had head and neck cancer. Patients were allowed to have had prior anti-PD-1, anti-PD-L1 or anti-CTLA-4 therapy, and 40% of the dose-escalation patients had been treated with checkpoint inhibitors.

Paper-wide results and their limitations: Which antigens the clonally expanded peripheral T cells were specific for was not determined. At doses of 0.1 to 3.0 mg/kg, clonal expansion of both CD4+ and CD8+ blood T cells was observed from baseline to week 6. In the 0.1-3.0 mg/kg groups, partial responders had among the lowest normalized peripheral clonal expansion, particularly in CD8+ T cells. Low levels of normalized T-cell clonal expansion were also shown by some nonresponding patients. On average, CD8+ T cells showed more expanded clones than CD4+ T cells after ivuxolimab.

As to this clone: The antigen this receptor binds is unknown. No qualities accompany the bases; no much larger clone lies one base away.

Patients with autoimmune disease history or receiving systemic immunosuppression were excluded from the trial. Peripheral blood for TCR sequencing was collected from all dose cohorts at baseline, on cycle 4 day 1, and on cycle 7 day 1. Samples were obtained from an open-label, multicenter, first-in-human phase I dose-escalation trial of ivuxolimab. Adults with locally advanced or metastatic melanoma, renal cell, hepatocellular, or head and neck squamous cell carcinoma were enrolled in the trial. Before TCR sequencing, CD4+ T cells and CD8+ T cells were sorted from peripheral blood as separate populations. Genomic DNA was extracted from sorted cells for sequencing of the TCRbeta CDR3 region. TCRbeta CDR3 regions were sequenced using the immunoSEQ Assay. Imported from immuneACCESS, the table was reduced by TCRdb to in-frame sequences with V and J called. These copies leave out some clones; in studies compared against another copy, an unresolved V gene accounts for under half, and the cause of the remainder is not known. The sample has roughly 33,000 clones on record, roughly 84% of them singletons. The biggest ten clones account for 1.8% of the sample.

The CDR3 spans 14 residues, from the cysteine through the phenylalanine. Kept here is only the CDR3 DNA, which spans 42 bases and is read in frame from base 1. The junction carries 7 bases between V and J, which are trimmed by 1 base and 1 base respectively. The germline V gene encodes CDR1 LNHNV and CDR2 YYDKDF (reference sequence). The receptor's source is an adult with an advanced solid tumor such as melanoma, head and neck, liver or kidney cancer. The chain is encoded by TRBV15 joined to TRBJ1-1, with no D gene named confidently. The sequences come from CD4+ or CD8+ T cells sorted from blood, collected in a trial of the OX40 agonist ivuxolimab. The DNA is as follows: TGTGCCACCAGCAGAGGTGTGGGGAACACTGAAGCTTTCTTT. Translated, it gives CATSRGVGNTEAFF.